Included here is one TCR beta chain sequence, with context. At least ten counts were recorded for this clonotype. The antigen it binds to is not known. Base qualities are missing; no much larger clone stands one base away. The TCR beta CDR3 regions were amplified from RNA transcripts. The first round of RT-PCR for the TCR CDR3 was performed with the HTBI primer set and the Qiagen OneStep RT-PCR kit. The libraries were constructed in a second round of multiplex PCR and then size-selected and purified. Paired-end sequencing of the libraries was performed with 100 bp reads on an Illumina HiSeq2000. In the paper's pipeline: SOAPnuke was used to process the raw data, throwing out any read that contained adapters or uncalled bases, had a mean Phred below 15, or lacked an exact constant-primer or identifier match. COPE v1.2.5 was used to merge high-quality paired reads, and clonotypes were defined as unique nucleotide sequences. MiTCR v1.1 was used to align clonotypes to the IMGT TRBV, TRBD and TRBJ reference segments. The analysis was restricted to V-J combinations with a frequency above 0.0001, which together covered 99% to 99.2% of the repertoires. The TCS score was defined as the ratio of F50 (clonal expansion) to E x V (chaos), calculated using BLOSUM62-based TCRdist between CDR3 peptides within each V-J. Welch's t-statistics and random forest reduced around 510 V-J features to under 15, which were used in a naive Bayes classifier (R e1071). In TCRdb, the public reads were trimmed at Q25 with fastp and aligned with MiXCR, with productive beta chains retained. A single entry per CDR3 protein holds the most common genes and DNA from its merged rows. None of the V and J calls come from the authors' own analysis; TCRdb made them. The table for this sample lists around 280,000 distinct CDR3 sequences; about 14% of them were counted only once. The leading ten clones occupy 7% to 8.5% of the sample.

Hyperthyroidism patients were newly diagnosed, with disease duration under 2 months, and aged 18 to 65 years. Any patient with an uncontrolled infection, another autoimmune disease, pregnancy or lactation was excluded. Diagnoses relied on clinical symptoms, serum thyroxine and TRAb, thyroid ultrasound and orbital computed tomography. Blood from progressor patients was drawn when they were first diagnosed with hyperthyroidism, before any ophthalmopathy symptoms appeared. PBMCs were isolated from roughly 10 ml of fresh peripheral blood by Ficoll-Paque density gradient centrifugation. Progressor patients were defined as those initially diagnosed with Graves' hyperthyroidism in whom ophthalmopathy developed during follow-up. Total RNA was extracted with Trizol reagent, and quality was checked on an Agilent 2100 Bioanalyzer. Including the terminal cysteine and phenylalanine, the CDR3 comprises 16 residues. The DNA shown is the 48-base CDR3, in frame from base 1. At the junction V is shortened by 1 base and J by 7 bases, with 16 bases in between. Sequences MNHNY (CDR1) and SVGAGI (CDR2) are obtained from the germline V gene (reference sequence).

These data come from a study of T cells in Graves' hyperthyroidism and ophthalmopathy (dated by TCRdb to the late 2010s). For the study in its entirety: Peripheral blood was collected at initial diagnosis, before any treatment. To identify TCR V-J signatures that set the groups apart, the researchers used a discovery cohort of about a hundred patients, made up of some 41 with Graves' ophthalmopathy and about 59 with stable Graves' hyperthyroidism. Whether ophthalmopathy could be predicted prospectively was tested in an independent validation cohort made up of 18 hyperthyroidism patients plus 17 patients who later progressed to ophthalmopathy. The roughly 91 discovery patients were randomly divided into training and test sets at a 7:3 ratio. Thyroid tissue and blood T-cell repertoires from about six Graves' hyperthyroidism patients were also compared in the study. Once sampling was done, hyperthyroidism patients were given methimazole at a starting dose of 30 mg daily, whereas ophthalmopathy patients were given high-dose intravenous methylprednisolone. The paper describes TCR Vbeta CDR3 sequencing of 140 or so peripheral blood samples, made up of about 41 ophthalmopathy patients, more than 70 hyperthyroidism patients and 17 progressor patients.

What the work shows at the level of the full study, not this receptor alone: Most expanded thyroid clonotypes (frequency above 0.001) were also detected in blood, suggesting blood repertoires may reflect thyroid immune responses. In validation, the model predicted progression to ophthalmopathy with around 71% sensitivity and approximately 78% specificity, a median of about 6 months before onset. A 13 V-J signature model separated ophthalmopathy from stable hyperthyroidism, with over 85% sensitivity and 81% to 83% specificity in cross-validation and 80%/75% in testing. Sample size was not statistically predetermined, and investigators were not blinded to group allocation.

The sequenced sample was blood. The rearranged chain carries TRBV6-6 and TRBJ2-2; matching of 6 bases hints at TRBD2 as the D gene. The receptor comes from a woman younger than 45 with Graves' hyperthyroidism that later progressed to Graves' ophthalmopathy. The CDR3 protein: CASSYWGDGGVGELFF. The nucleotides read TGTGCCAGCAGTTACTGGGGGGACGGAGGGGTCGGGGAGCTGTTTTTT.